The T cell receptor beta chain described here comes from a study of T cell responses to AZD1222 COVID-19 vaccine. Overall study results and limits: When two AZD1222 doses had been given, Spike-specific TCR breadth and depth rose. CD4 TCRs linked to vaccination spanned spike, dominating at 160-218 and 743-854. Nearly half of the spike-specific TCRs reportedly recognize variant regions that carry no mutations. In a largely white British group with more females than males, clonal diversity was possibly underestimated.

Method: immunoSEQ multiplex PCR; TCRdb's copy keeps in-frame clones and lacks some. The table has approximately 74,000 clones, 75% to 90% seen once. As concerns this clone: Its antigen is still unknown.

This receptor was obtained from an adult in good health. The sample in question was peripheral blood, obtained on day 0 of AZD1222 vaccination.

The CDR3 reads CASSAGPTGEAFF. The CDR3 region has the DNA TGTGCCAGCTCGGCGGGGCCTACGGGTGAAGCTTTCTTT. This rearrangement joins TRBV18 to TRBJ1-1, with a possible D match to TRBD1 (5 bases). Germline V gene data show CDR1 as KGHSH and CDR2 as LQKENI. The V gene lost 6 bases and the J gene lost 7 bases, with 15 bases spanning the gap. This CDR3 has 13 residues.